This T cell receptor beta chain is from a study of T cells in tuberculosis. The CDR3 is made up of 16 amino acids. Germline CDR1 SGHTA, CDR2 FQGNSA. J was trimmed by 5 bases and V by 1 base; bases with no gene match: 4. Study observations and caveats: Active tuberculosis patients had shorter CDR3-alpha; the beta difference was nonsignificant.

The assay was immunoSEQ multiplex PCR, and TCRdb's table has in-frame clones only and misses some. Here the sample spans tens of thousands of clones, about 85% being singletons. On this clone: Its antigen remains unidentified.

Time point here: new active TB diagnosis, blood taken before or within 7 days of starting treatment. Included patients were adults of at least 18, HIV-seronegative, South African. The chain is built from TRBV7-2 and TRBJ2-1; TRBD2 matches 11 bases. Sequencing was performed on PBMCs, taken at tuberculosis diagnosis. The clonotype was recovered from an adult with tuberculosis. CDR3 bases: TGTGCCAGCAGCTTAGACGGGACTAGCGGTGACAATGAGCAGTTCTTC. Its protein product is CASSLDGTSGDNEQFF.